These 16 T cell receptor beta chains originate from one sample sequenced in a study of OX40 agonist ivuxolimab in advanced cancers. Sequenced by immunoSEQ multiplex PCR; TCRdb stores in-frame clones only, minus some. The data show some 95,000 clones, about 91% seen once. This material consisted of CD4+ or CD8+ T cells sorted from blood, taken in a trial of the OX40 agonist ivuxolimab. The receptors shown here come from an adult with an advanced solid tumor such as melanoma, head and neck, liver or kidney cancer.

This chain links TRBV4-1 with TRBJ1-6; TRBD1 aligns across 7 bases. The CDR3 length is 15 residues. Losses at the gene ends were 4 bases for V and 5 bases for J; bases not matched to a gene: 5. Per the germline V gene, CDR1 is MGHRA and CDR2 is YSYEKL. The CDR3 sequence: CASSLWTGDNSPLHF. The DNA for the CDR3 is TGCGCCAGCAGCCTATGGACAGGAGATAATTCACCCCTCCACTTT.

J is TRBJ2-3 and V is TRBV5-1; D unresolved. The CDR3 is made up of 15 amino acids. V was shortened by 1 base and J by 2 bases, with 11 bases between the two germline ends. The V gene's germline CDR1 is SGHRS and CDR2 YFSETQ. The CDR3 sequence is CASSLRMGSTDTQYF. CDR3 DNA sequence: TGCGCCAGCAGCTTGAGGATGGGCTCCACAGATACGCAGTATTTT. The entire variable domain, with the rest obtained from reference TRBV5-1 and TRBJ2-3, is as follows: KAGVTQTPRYLIKTRGQQVTLSCSPISGHRSVSWYQQTPGQGLQFLFEYFSETQRNKGNFPGRFSGRQFSNSRSEMNVSTLELGDSALYLCASSLRMGSTDTQYFGPGTRLTVL.

This sequence joins TRBV18 and TRBJ2-7; 8 nucleotides align to TRBD2. The CDR3 extends over 16 amino acids. Germline-derived CDR1 and CDR2 are KGHSH and LQKENI. J gave up 4 bases and V 6 bases, and 14 bases lay outside the gene matches. CDR3 residues: CASSPSRGGRRYEQYF. CDR3 DNA sequence: TGTGCCAGCTCCCCCAGTCGGGGGGGGCGGAGATACGAGCAGTACTTC.

The chain combines TRBV5-4 with TRBJ2-5, with a tentative D call TRBD1 (5 bases). Trimming took 2 bases from V and 5 from J, leaving 10 bases between them. The CDR3 has 13 amino acids. In germline, CDR1 is SGHNT, CDR2 YYREEE (reference sequence). The CDR3 reads CASSFGQLETQYF. The CDR3 DNA follows: TGTGCCAGCAGCTTCGGACAATTGGAGACCCAGTACTTC.

V is TRBV18 and J is TRBJ1-2; weak D call: TRBD1 (6 bases). Trimming removed 3 bases at V and 4 bases at J, with 12 bases between. Germline CDR1 and CDR2: KGHSH and LQKENI. The CDR3 covers 14 residues. The CDR3 nucleotides are TGTGCCAGCTCACCTACCGGGACACGCTATGGCTACACCTTC. Protein product: CASSPTGTRYGYTF.

This clone was picked up one time. The genes are TRBV5-1 and TRBJ2-7, with 10 bases matching TRBD1. V lost 0 bases and J lost 3; bases outside the gene matches: 6. This CDR3 comprises 16 residues. From germline, CDR1 is SGHRS and CDR2 YFSETQ. CDR3 nucleotides: TGCGCCAGCAGCTTGGCCTGGGACAGGGGCATCTACGAGCAGTACTTC. This encodes CASSLAWDRGIYEQYF.

This chain uses TRBV6-6 with TRBJ1-5; no clear D gene. In germline, CDR1 is MNHNY, CDR2 SVGAGI (reference sequence). Trimming shortened V by 6 bases and J by 6 bases, and 15 bases separated the two germline ends. The CDR3 extends over 14 amino acids. The CDR3 loop reads CASSLMAGTQPQHF. CDR3 in DNA: TGTGCCAGCAGCTTAATGGCGGGAACTCAGCCCCAGCATTTT.

The V gene is TRBV30, the J gene TRBJ2-1; TRBD2 agrees at 9 bases. The J segment lost 3 bases and the V segment lost 4 bases, leaving 7 bases of the junction unmatched. Germline-derived CDR1 and CDR2 are GTSNPN and SVGIG (reference sequence). CDR3 length: 15 residues. CDR3 nucleotide sequence: TGTGCCTGGAATCGGCCAGCGGGGGGCTACAATGAGCAGTTCTTC. Amino acids: CAWNRPAGGYNEQFF.

The CDR3 nucleotides are TGCGCCAGCAGCTTGGCCCTAAGGGGCGGTGGCTACACCTTC. It codes for CASSLALRGGGYTF. The gene calls are TRBV5-1 and TRBJ1-2; perhaps TRBD1 as D (5 bases). The CDR3 is made up of 14 amino acids. Trimming removed 0 bases at V and 7 bases at J, with 13 bases between. The germline V gene encodes CDR1 SGHRS and CDR2 YFSETQ.

This chain joins TRBV10-1 and TRBJ2-2; 8 bases align to TRBD1. Trimming cost V 5 bases and J 4 bases; bases outside gene matches: 3. The CDR3 covers 14 residues. Germline V gene lookup returns CDR1 WNHNN and CDR2 SYGVQD (reference sequence). The DNA for the CDR3 is TGCGCCAGCAGTACCGGGACAGGCACCGGGGAGCTGTTTTTT. It encodes CASSTGTGTGELFF.

On this clone: Other DNA sequences in this sample translate to the same CDR3. This chain uses TRBV5-1 with TRBJ2-3; 11 positions match TRBD1. The CDR3 has 15 amino acids. V dropped 4 bases and J dropped 2; count of bases not matched to a gene: 3. CDR1 and CDR2 from the germline V gene are SGHRS and YFSETQ. The CDR3 nucleotides read TGCGCCAGCAGCCTGGGACAGGGGGACACAGATACGCAGTATTTT. Translation gives CASSLGQGDTDTQYF.

V and J are TRBV30 and TRBJ2-5; D gene ambiguous. The CDR3 is made up of 12 amino acids. V was clipped by 3 bases and J by 7 bases, with 12 bases between them. CDR1 and CDR2 (germline): GTSNPN, SVGIG (reference sequence). The CDR3 DNA sequence: TGTGCCTGGAGCCCCGACCGCTGGACCCAGTACTTC. Its protein product is CAWSPDRWTQYF. Full variable domain (remainder filled in from reference TRBV30 and TRBJ2-5): SQTIHQWPATLVQPVGSPLSLECTVEGTSNPNLYWYRQAAGRGLQLLFYSVGIGQISSEVPQNLSASRPQDRQFILSSKKLLLSDSGFYLCAWSPDRWTQYFGPGTRLLVL.

The CDR3 spells CASSPSGPTYEQYF. Here the CDR3 DNA reads TGTGCCAGCAGTCCTAGCGGACCAACCTACGAGCAGTACTTC. The chain carries TRBV6-5 and TRBJ2-7; 7 bases map to TRBD2. The CDR3 covers 14 residues. V dropped 5 bases and J dropped 2; count of bases not matched to a gene: 6. CDR1 and CDR2 from the germline V gene are MNHEY and SVGAGI.

This rearrangement joins TRBV6-5 to TRBJ1-5; D unresolved. This CDR3 is 14 amino acids long. The germline V gene encodes CDR1 MNHEY and CDR2 SVGAGI. Trimming cost V 2 bases and J 5 bases, with 10 bases left between them. The CDR3 sequence: CASSYREYHQPQHF. CDR3 bases: TGTGCCAGCAGTTACAGAGAATACCATCAGCCCCAGCATTTT.

The chain carries TRBV6-6 and TRBJ2-7, with 13 bases fitting TRBD2. CDR3 length: 15 residues. Germline V lookup: CDR1 MNHNY, CDR2 SVGAGI (reference sequence). J gave up 6 bases and V 6 bases, and 8 bases lay outside the gene matches. CDR3 DNA: TGTGCCAGCAGCCCCGAGACTAGCGGGAGGCCCGAGCAGTACTTC. It yields the protein CASSPETSGRPEQYF.

The DNA for the CDR3 is TGTGCCAGCTCGGGGGGACAGGATTCACCCCTCCACTTT. Protein product: CASSGGQDSPLHF. The V and J genes are TRBV18 and TRBJ1-6, with 8 bases lining up with TRBD1. J was trimmed by 8 bases and V by 6 bases; bases with no gene match: 3. This CDR3 has 13 residues. The germline CDR1 and CDR2 sequences are KGHSH and LQKENI.